What follows are 13 T cell receptor beta chains derived from one specimen sequenced in a study of blood T cell repertoires in COVID-19. Here immunoSEQ multiplex PCR was the method, and the copy in TCRdb shows in-frame clones only, minus some. The data contain around 170,000 clones, more than 85% of them singletons. Sequenced sample: peripheral blood. The receptors derive from a man aged 45-65 years with acute or convalescent COVID-19.

CDR3 loop: CASSSGRGMNTEAFF. Written as DNA, the CDR3 is TGTGCCAGCAGTAGCGGCAGGGGCATGAACACTGAAGCTTTCTTT. The chain combines TRBV6-6 with TRBJ1-1; possible D gene TRBD1, 6 bases. This CDR3 has 15 residues. CDR1 and CDR2 from the germline V gene are MNHNY and SVGAGI (reference sequence). Trimming pared 5 bases from V and 0 bases from J, leaving 13 bases between.

The chain is built from TRBV11-3 and TRBJ2-1, with 10 bases matching TRBD2. The V gene's germline CDR1 is SGHNT and CDR2 YENEEA. Trimming took 5 bases from V and 7 from J; bases not matched to a gene: 11. The CDR3 totals 16 residues. This CDR3 reads CASSRTQLAGRNEQFF. As DNA, the CDR3 is TGTGCCAGCAGCCGAACGCAACTAGCGGGGAGAAATGAGCAGTTCTTC.

The rearrangement uses TRBV28 and TRBJ1-2; the match to TRBD1 covers 7 bases. Looked up from germline, CDR1 is MDHEN and CDR2 is SYDVKM. V lost 2 bases and J lost 5; bases outside the gene matches: 8. The length of the CDR3 is 15 residues. Here the CDR3 DNA reads TGTGCCAGCAGTTTAGGAGCCGCAGGGGGGTATGGCTACACCTTC. It encodes CASSLGAAGGYGYTF.

The CDR3 DNA is TGTGCCAGCAGGATGGACAGGAGCAACACTGAAGCTTTCTTT. Its translation: CASRMDRSNTEAFF. The chain combines TRBV6-5 with TRBJ1-1; 7 bases match TRBD1. This CDR3 spans 14 amino acids. Per the germline V gene, CDR1 is MNHEY and CDR2 is SVGAGI. The J segment lost 2 bases and the V segment lost 6 bases, leaving 6 bases of the junction unmatched.

CDR3 protein: CASRNRGLYGYTF. CDR3 bases: TGTGCCAGCAGGAACAGGGGGCTTTATGGCTACACCTTC. The V and J genes are TRBV2 and TRBJ1-2; TRBD1 matches 9 bases. The junction had 4 bases not matched to a gene; V was cut back by 6 bases and J by 5 bases. The germline gives CDR1 SNHLY, CDR2 FYNNEI. The CDR3 length is 13 residues.

The chain employs TRBV28 and TRBJ1-1, with D perhaps TRBD1 (6 bases). V lost 5 bases, J lost 3 bases, and 16 bases lay in between. The length of the CDR3 is 15 residues. Germline V gene lookup returns CDR1 MDHEN and CDR2 SYDVKM. The CDR3: CASSGHAGADTEAFF. The CDR3 coding sequence is TGTGCCAGCAGTGGCCATGCGGGGGCGGACACTGAAGCTTTCTTT. Full variable domain (remainder filled in from reference TRBV28 and TRBJ1-1): DVKVTQSSRYLVKRTGEKVFLECVQDMDHENMFWYRQDPGLGLRLIYFSYDVKMKEKGDIPEGYSVSREKKERFSLILESASTNQTSMYLCASSGHAGADTEAFFGQGTRLTVV.

J is TRBJ2-7 and V is TRBV10-2, with D uncertain. Germline CDR1 is WSHSY and CDR2 is SAAADI. The CDR3 is 12 amino acids. Trimming left V 6 bases short and J 4 bases short, with 10 bases between. CDR3 nucleotide sequence: TGCGCCAGCAGCCCGTCTAGGTACGAGCAGTACTTC. Translating it yields CASSPSRYEQYF.

This chain joins TRBV30 and TRBJ1-2; no reliable D call. The CDR3 is made up of 12 amino acids. Trimming stripped 3 bases from V and 6 bases from J, with 11 bases between. Germline V gives CDR1 GTSNPN, CDR2 SVGIG (reference sequence). The DNA of the CDR3 is TGTGCCTGGAGGCGGGTCCCAAATGGCTACACCTTC. As protein: CAWRRVPNGYTF.

This clone occurred a few times. V is TRBV7-8 and J is TRBJ1-5, with TRBD1 as a possible D gene (6 bases). CDR1 is SGHVS and CDR2 is FQNEAQ in the germline V gene. Between the trimmed V and J ends, which lost 5 bases and 12 bases, there was a span of 17 bases. This CDR3 is built from 13 residues. CDR3 protein: CASSENREGNQHF. The CDR3 DNA follows: TGTGCCAGCAGCGAAAACAGGGAGGGGAACCAGCATTTT. The full variable domain, in which reference TRBV7-8 and TRBJ1-5 provide the parts outside the CDR3, is GAGVSQSPRYKVAKRGQDVALRCDPISGHVSLFWYQQALGQGPEFLTYFQNEAQLDKSGLPSDRFFAERPEGSVSTLKIQRTQQEDSAVYLCASSENREGNQHFGDGTRLSIL.

As for this clone: Other DNA sequences from this sample encode an identical CDR3 as well. The V and J genes are TRBV2 and TRBJ1-5; TRBD1 aligns across 12 bases. The CDR3 has 15 amino acids. Germline V gives CDR1 SNHLY, CDR2 FYNNEI. Germline trimming cut 6 bases from V and 5 bases from J; bases unmatched to any gene: 5. The CDR3: CASSGTGGGDQPQHF. CDR3 coding DNA: TGTGCCAGCAGCGGGACAGGGGGCGGTGATCAGCCCCAGCATTTT.

This sequence joins TRBV28 and TRBJ2-7, with D possibly matching TRBD2 (6 bases). Trimming left V 3 bases short and J 2 bases short, with 11 bases between. The germline gives CDR1 MDHEN, CDR2 SYDVKM. The CDR3 consists of 14 residues. The CDR3 protein is CASSLLAEPYEQYF. The CDR3 DNA reads as TGTGCCAGCAGTTTGTTAGCGGAACCCTACGAGCAGTACTTC.

This clone was detected once. This chain uses TRBV5-6 with TRBJ1-3; 9 bases match TRBD1. The length of the CDR3 is 17 residues. CDR1 and CDR2 (germline): SGHDT, YYEEEE. The V gene end was trimmed by 1 base and the J gene end by 3 bases; junction bases not matched to a gene: 8. The CDR3 spells CASSLTGQGRGGNTIYF. CDR3 in DNA: TGTGCCAGCAGCTTGACGGGACAGGGCCGGGGTGGAAACACCATATATTTT.

The chain carries TRBV29-1 and TRBJ1-1; 7 bases align to TRBD1. Germline CDR1 is SQVTM and CDR2 is ANQGSEA. J gave up 5 bases and V 6 bases, and 9 bases lay outside the gene matches. CDR3 length: 13 residues. The CDR3 nucleotides read TGCAGCGTCGCCCGGGACAGCGGGACTGAAGCTTTCTTT. Translation gives CSVARDSGTEAFF.